Below, 10 T cell receptor beta chains from the same sample are listed, as sequenced in a study of T cell changes during pregnancy in multiple sclerosis. Data came from immunoSEQ multiplex PCR; TCRdb stores just in-frame clones and leaves some out. The sample carries fewer than 75,000 clones, 75% to 95% recorded once. The material was peripheral blood, obtained in the first trimester of pregnancy. All receptors derive from a female donor with multiple sclerosis, enrolled in a pregnancy study.

V and J are TRBV30 and TRBJ2-5, with 13 bases identical to TRBD2. Trimming cost V 1 base and J 1 base; bases outside gene matches: 6. This CDR3 is 17 amino acids long. The germline gives CDR1 GTSNPN, CDR2 SVGIG (reference sequence). The CDR3 protein is CAWSAGGLAGAQETQYF. In DNA form, the CDR3 reads TGTGCCTGGAGTGCAGGTGGACTAGCGGGGGCCCAAGAGACCCAGTACTTC.

The V call is TRBV30, the J call TRBJ1-1; D may be TRBD1 (5 bases). CDR1 and CDR2 (germline): GTSNPN, SVGIG (reference sequence). The CDR3 loop spans 14 amino acids. Trimming removed 0 bases at V and 3 bases at J, with 11 bases between. CDR3 residues: CAWSVSGGDTEAFF. CDR3 coding DNA: TGTGCCTGGAGTGTAAGCGGGGGGGACACTGAAGCTTTCTTT.

The chain has TRBV2 and TRBJ1-2; D possibly corresponds to TRBD1 (5 bases). CDR1 and CDR2 from the germline V gene are SNHLY and FYNNEI. V lost 4 bases and J lost 1, with 13 bases in between. CDR3 length: 15 residues. Here the CDR3 DNA reads TGTGCCAGCAGTGTAGGGCAGGGCGATAACTATGGCTACACCTTC. The encoded protein is CASSVGQGDNYGYTF.

The chain joins TRBV6-4 to TRBJ2-1, with 7 nucleotides matching TRBD2. Trimming took 6 bases from V and 10 from J; bases not matched to a gene: 6. This CDR3 has 12 residues. The germline CDR1 and CDR2 sequences are MRHNA and SNTAGT. The CDR3 is CASRDPGGEQFF. CDR3 nucleotides: TGTGCCAGCAGGGACCCGGGGGGAGAGCAGTTCTTC.

The chain uses TRBV7-2 and TRBJ2-6; D may be TRBD1 (5 bases). Germline V gene data show CDR1 as SGHTA and CDR2 as FQGNSA. The CDR3 has 18 amino acids. V lost 5 bases to trimming and J lost 1 base, with 18 bases between them. In nucleotides, the CDR3 is TGTGCCAGCAGCCCCTTGGGGCAGGGTACTTCTGGGGCCAACGTCCTGACTTTC. Translation gives CASSPLGQGTSGANVLTF.

The CDR3 DNA sequence: TGTGCCAGCAGTGACTATATCTCTGGAAACACCATATATTTT. The encoded protein is CASSDYISGNTIYF. V and J are TRBV6-1 and TRBJ1-3; D is unresolved. The CDR3 contains 14 residues. The V gene lost 3 bases and the J gene lost 0 bases, with 6 bases spanning the gap. The germline CDR1 and CDR2 sequences are MNHNS and SASEGT.

CDR3 in amino acids: CASSALQGAYEQYF. The CDR3 DNA reads TGCGCCAGCAGTGCATTACAGGGGGCCTACGAGCAGTACTTC. The rearrangement links TRBV5-1 to TRBJ2-7, with TRBD1 matching over 8 bases. CDR1 is SGHRS, CDR2 YFSETQ, per germline. V trimming: 5 bases; J trimming: 2 bases; junction bases outside the gene matches: 6. The CDR3 has 14 residues.

The chain couples TRBV2 to TRBJ2-7, with D perhaps matching TRBD1 (5 bases). Trimming shortened V by 9 bases and J by 1 base, and 13 bases separated the two germline ends. Germline assignment: CDR1 SNHLY and CDR2 FYNNEI. CDR3 size: 13 residues. The CDR3 sequence is CASTPRVSYEQYF. In DNA, the CDR3 is TGTGCCAGTACCCCCAGGGTTTCCTACGAGCAGTACTTC.

The V gene is TRBV10-2, the J gene TRBJ1-1, with TRBD1 identical over 7 bases. Germline trimming cut 4 bases from V and 8 bases from J; bases unmatched to any gene: 10. Germline V gene data show CDR1 as WSHSY and CDR2 as SAAADI. The CDR3 is made up of 14 amino acids. The CDR3 DNA reads as TGCGCCAGCAGTGGCCGGGACAGCCCGAGAGAAGCTTTCTTT. Translated: CASSGRDSPREAFF.

The chain employs TRBV19 and TRBJ1-3; no clear D gene. This CDR3 is 14 amino acids long. The V gene lost 6 bases and the J gene lost 0 bases, with 9 bases spanning the gap. Germline values: CDR1 LNHDA, CDR2 SQIVND (reference sequence). CDR3 loop: CASSPPISGNTIYF. DNA for the CDR3: TGTGCCAGTAGCCCCCCCATCTCTGGAAACACCATATATTTT.